The 21 T cell receptor beta chains in this list originate from one sample, sequenced in a study of vaccination and CD4 T cells after COVID-19. As for time point: late sampling 161 to 241 days after vaccination in a few convalescent patients. Treatment indicated: approximately nine-day PBMC culture with coronavirus spike peptide pools or control peptides (ViraFEST assay). These receptors are not linked to any known antigen. The Oncomine TCR Beta short-read assay sequenced DNA from cultured CD4+ T cells. In TCRdb, the PCR reads were re-called with MiXCR into one record per CDR3 protein. Found here are 20,000 or so distinct CDR3 sequences, roughly 38% of them singletons; the top ten hold 2.6%. The sample in question was CD4+ T cells from blood, cultured in vitro, obtained about 7 months after SARS-CoV-2 vaccination. The receptors stem from a human donor who had recovered from COVID-19.

The gene calls are TRBV28 and TRBJ2-7, with TRBD2 matching 7 bases. Germline values: CDR1 MDHEN, CDR2 SYDVKM. This CDR3 has 16 amino acids. V shed 4 bases and J 2 bases; nucleotides not matched to a gene: 11. The DNA of the CDR3 is TGTGCCAGCAGTTCCTTAAGGACTAGGTGGGCCTACGAGCAGTACTTC. This encodes CASSSLRTRWAYEQYF.

The table lists this clonotype with a few counts. The chain joins TRBV2 to TRBJ1-6, with a tentative D call TRBD1 (6 bases). The germline V gene encodes CDR1 SNHLY and CDR2 FYNNEI. The CDR3 loop spans 15 amino acids. V lost 3 bases and J lost 9, with 15 bases in between. CDR3 loop: CASSDPWQGISPLHF. The DNA of the CDR3 is TGTGCCAGCAGTGATCCTTGGCAGGGGATTTCACCCCTCCACTTT.

This clonotype was detected only a few times. This sequence joins TRBV19 and TRBJ1-1; D remains ambiguous. Between the trimmed V and J ends, which lost 5 bases and 5 bases, there was a span of 12 bases. The CDR3 is 13 amino acids. Germline V gene lookup returns CDR1 LNHDA and CDR2 SQIVND (reference sequence). The CDR3 DNA reads as TGTGCCAGTAGTCCCCGCGAGAGGACTGAAGCTTTCTTT. Translation gives CASSPRERTEAFF.

Only a few counts were recorded for this clonotype. V and J are TRBV11-2 and TRBJ2-5; 14 nucleotides align to TRBD2. This CDR3 comprises 18 residues. Per germline, CDR1 SGHAT and CDR2 FQNNGV. V was clipped by 5 bases and J by 5 bases; unmatched bases: 13. This CDR3 is CASSPPVRLAGGGETQYF. The DNA for the CDR3 is TGTGCCAGCAGCCCCCCCGTAAGACTAGCGGGAGGGGGGGAGACCCAGTACTTC.

This clonotype came up once. The V gene is TRBV27, the J gene TRBJ2-4; 12 bases align to TRBD2. The CDR3 length is 18 residues. The trim removed 5 bases at V and 6 bases at J, leaving 14 bases unmatched. Germline-derived CDR1 and CDR2 are MNHEY and SMNVEV (reference sequence). Here the CDR3 DNA reads TGTGCCAGCAGTCCACTCTCTCCTAGCGGGAGGGAGATAAACATTCAGTACTTC. Its translation: CASSPLSPSGREINIQYF.

This clonotype was counted between two and nine times. The chain carries TRBV2 and TRBJ1-6, with TRBD1 matching over 9 bases. V was clipped by 7 bases and J by 11 bases; unmatched bases: 12. Germline V gene lookup returns CDR1 SNHLY and CDR2 FYNNEI. This CDR3 contains 15 residues. DNA of the CDR3: TGTGCCAGCACGCGGGACAGGGAAGGTTCGACACCCCTCCACTTT. Translated, it gives CASTRDREGSTPLHF.

The V and J genes are TRBV19 and TRBJ2-3; 9 bases line up with TRBD1. The CDR3 is made up of 12 amino acids. V shed 3 bases, J shed 11 bases, and the junction held 3 bases outside the gene matches. The germline V gene encodes CDR1 LNHDA and CDR2 SQIVND (reference sequence). The CDR3 loop is CASSIEGQGQYF. The CDR3 coding sequence is TGTGCCAGTAGTATTGAGGGACAGGGGCAGTATTTT.

The chain employs TRBV20-1 and TRBJ2-1, with TRBD2 matching 12 bases. The CDR3 has 15 residues. Trimming at V came to 5 bases and at J to 4 bases, leaving 6 bases not matched to a gene. CDR1 is DFQATT and CDR2 is SNEGSKA in the germline V gene (reference sequence). The CDR3, as DNA: TGCAGTGCTCCGACTAGCGGGAGTACTTACAATGAGCAGTTCTTC. Its translation is CSAPTSGSTYNEQFF.

The V call is TRBV5-4, the J call TRBJ2-3; D remains unclear. The CDR3 consists of 15 residues. Germline lookup yields CDR1 SGHNT and CDR2 YYREEE (reference sequence). V was cut by 0 bases and J by 4 bases, with 12 bases left in between. CDR3 amino acids: CASSLDLFSPDTQYF. CDR3 DNA sequence: TGTGCCAGCAGCTTGGATCTTTTCAGCCCAGATACGCAGTATTTT.

The CDR3 loop is CASSLSVNEETQYF. CDR3 nucleotide sequence: TGTGCCAGCAGCTTAAGCGTGAACGAAGAGACCCAGTACTTC. This rearrangement joins TRBV7-2 to TRBJ2-5; D call uncertain. V was shortened by 2 bases and J by 3 bases, with 10 bases between the two germline ends. CDR3 length equals 14 residues. Germline lookup yields CDR1 SGHTA and CDR2 FQGNSA.

Only a few counts were recorded for this clonotype. The chain employs TRBV12-2 and TRBJ2-7; the D call in the table, TRBD2, was not verified against the DNA. TRBV12-2 is classified as a pseudogene. CDR3 length equals 16 residues. The CDR3 reads CASRLPQAGGWYEQYF. The CDR3 nucleotides read TGTGCAAGTCGCTTACCCCAAGCGGGAGGGTGGTACGAGCAGTACTTC.

V gene TRBV4-1 combines with J gene TRBJ2-5; the match to TRBD2 covers 16 bases. Germline V gene data show CDR1 as MGHRA and CDR2 as YSYEKL. CDR3 length: 20 residues. The V and J ends lost 4 bases and 4 bases, in that order; junction bases with no gene match: 15. The DNA for the CDR3 is TGCGCCAGCAGCCCGATGGGACTAGCGGGAGGGCCCGTTATGGTAGAGACCCAGTACTTC. This sequence encodes CASSPMGLAGGPVMVETQYF.

The chain has TRBV28 and TRBJ1-2; TRBD1 matches at 7 bases. The CDR3 loop spans 12 amino acids. V gave up 5 bases and J gave up 8 bases; unmatched junction bases: 5. Looked up from germline, CDR1 is MDHEN and CDR2 is SYDVKM. CDR3 protein: CASSQTGTGYTF. CDR3 coding DNA: TGTGCCAGCAGTCAGACAGGGACGGGCTACACCTTC.

Here the CDR3 reads CASSSAWNSNQPQHF. The CDR3 bases are TGTGCCAGTAGTTCAGCATGGAATAGCAATCAGCCCCAGCATTTT. The J gene is TRBJ1-5, the V gene TRBV19, with D uncertain. The CDR3 loop spans 15 amino acids. The germline gives CDR1 LNHDA, CDR2 SQIVND (reference sequence). The ends were cut back, 5 bases at V and 0 bases at J, with 11 bases in the middle.

This chain uses TRBV24-1 with TRBJ2-3; weak D call: TRBD1 (7 bases). V lost 11 bases to trimming and J lost 6 bases, with 17 bases between them. The CDR3 is 13 residues long. Germline V lookup: CDR1 KGHDR, CDR2 SFDVKD. The CDR3 nucleotides read TGTGCCAACACCGCAGGGGGGCCGGATACGCAGTATTTT. It translates to CANTAGGPDTQYF.

The CDR3 sequence is CASSGALPQETQYF. CDR3 bases: TGTGCCAGTAGTGGGGCTCTCCCCCAAGAGACCCAGTACTTC. The rearrangement joins TRBV19 to TRBJ2-5; maybe TRBD1 (5 bases). The CDR3 runs to 14 residues. Per germline, CDR1 LNHDA and CDR2 SQIVND (reference sequence). Trimming cost V 5 bases and J 1 base, with 11 bases left between them. The full variable domain, its missing parts supplied by reference TRBV19 and TRBJ2-5, is DGGITQSPKYLFRKEGQNVTLSCEQNLNHDAMYWYRQDPGQGLRLIYYSQIVNDFQKGDIAEGYSVSREKKESFPLTVTSAQKNPTAFYLCASSGALPQETQYFGPGTRLLVL.

The chain employs TRBV7-2 and TRBJ2-5, with 13 bases aligning to TRBD2. CDR3 length equals 17 residues. Looked up from germline, CDR1 is SGHTA and CDR2 is FQGNSA. J gave up 4 bases and V 2 bases, and 7 bases lay outside the gene matches. CDR3 DNA: TGTGCCAGCAGCTTAAGCCGACTAGCGGGAGGCTTAGAGACCCAGTACTTC. Protein: CASSLSRLAGGLETQYF.

The chain is built from TRBV2 and TRBJ1-5; D possibly corresponds to TRBD1 (5 bases). V was cut by 6 bases and J by 3 bases, with 15 bases left in between. The CDR3 is 15 residues long. Per germline, CDR1 SNHLY and CDR2 FYNNEI. As DNA, the CDR3 is TGTGCCAGCAGCGCAACGGAGACAGTCAATCAGCCCCAGCATTTT. It yields the protein CASSATETVNQPQHF.

This rearrangement joins TRBV6-2 or TRBV6-3 to TRBJ2-3; 10 nucleotides match TRBD2. The J segment lost 4 bases and the V segment lost 6 bases, leaving 4 bases of the junction unmatched. The CDR3 is 14 amino acids. Germline loops: CDR1 MNHEY, CDR2 SVGEGT. The CDR3 loop is CASSIAGGADTQYF. As DNA, the CDR3 is TGTGCCAGCAGCATAGCGGGAGGTGCAGATACGCAGTATTTT.

Only a few counts were recorded for this clonotype. The V call is TRBV7-9, the J call TRBJ1-5, with TRBD1 as a possible D gene (5 bases). The CDR3 consists of 16 residues. Trimming removed 3 bases at V and 0 bases at J, with 12 bases between. In germline, CDR1 is SEHNR, CDR2 FQNEAQ (reference sequence). CDR3 bases: TGTGCCAGCAGCTTCTGGGGGGGGAATAGCAATCAGCCCCAGCATTTT. It translates to CASSFWGGNSNQPQHF.

Sample share makes this clonotype medium-sized. This chain uses TRBV12-2 with TRBJ2-1; TRBD2 is taken as the D call from the table, unchecked against the DNA. TRBV12-2 is an annotated pseudogene. The CDR3 extends over 15 amino acids. In DNA form, the CDR3 reads TGTGCAAGTCGCGTTCGTGGGCCGCGTTACAATGAGCAGTTCTTC. Its translation is CASRVRGPRYNEQFF.